This TCR beta chain came from a study of beta chain features in type 1 diabetes. The isolated RNA, all of it, was reverse transcribed, so expressed TCRB transcripts were what got sequenced. Libraries were prepared by immunoSEQ multiplex PCR; TCRdb keeps only in-frame clonotypes and omits some of them. The sample includes 160,000 or so clones, roughly 11% of them seen just once. This clone has just a few counts. Between the trimmed V and J ends, which lost 0 bases and 1 base, there was a span of 9 bases. The CDR3 contains 15 residues. CDR1 is LNHNV and CDR2 is YYDKDF in the germline V gene (reference sequence).

Sample: central memory CD4+ T cells from blood. V and J are TRBV15 and TRBJ2-5; D ambiguous. The sequence was collected from a man between 18 and 29 years old in good health. As DNA, the CDR3 is TGTGCCACCAGCAGAGATCCCGGAAGCCAAGAGACCCAGTACTTC. It translates to CATSRDPGSQETQYF.